This TCR beta chain was recorded in a study of T-cell reconstitution after alpha-beta-depleted transplantation in children. The CDR3 runs 14 residues. Trimming pared 2 bases from V and 5 bases from J, leaving 9 bases between. It was with unique molecular identifiers that the TCRbeta library was prepared. Via MiXCR, TCRdb re-called the PCR reads, giving one row per CDR3 protein. The sample has around 200,000 distinct CDR3 sequences, about 6.4% seen once. There are many counts of this clonotype. The source is a human donor who donated a stem cell graft to a child with Wiskott-Aldrich syndrome. Sequences were derived from PBMCs from the stem cell graft donor, sampled from the stem cell graft. This sequence joins TRBV12-3 or TRBV12-4 and TRBJ2-2, with D unclear. The DNA of the CDR3 is TGTGCCAGCAGTTTATACCCGATTACCGGGGAGCTGTTTTTT. Its protein product is CASSLYPITGELFF.